This TCR beta chain was obtained from a study of CD8+ T cells in alopecia areata. RNA extraction and reverse transcription yielded cDNA as sequencing template. Clones were sequenced by immunoSEQ multiplex PCR, and TCRdb holds only the in-frame ones, with some missing. The sample has some 99,000 clones; under 70% are singletons. As for treatment: oral pan-JAK inhibitor, 5-10 mg twice daily. In its sample, this clone was seen a few times. What it recognizes is unknown. General study results and limits: When scalp samples are sequenced, resident alphabeta T cells of normal skin are also captured.

The CDR3 sequence is 15 residues long. Per the germline V gene, CDR1 is SNHLY and CDR2 is FYNNEI. V shed 6 bases, J shed 0 bases, and the junction held 4 bases outside the gene matches. This specimen consisted of CD8+ T cells sorted from blood, obtained at week 4, from a patient treated with tofacitinib. This receptor was taken from a human donor with alopecia areata. The rearrangement links TRBV2 to TRBJ2-2, with 7 bases matching TRBD1. The CDR3 bases are TGTGCCAGCAGGGGGGACAGTTCGAACACCGGGGAGCTGTTTTTT. Translating gives CASRGDSSNTGELFF.